The present TCR beta chain was sequenced within a study of CD8 T cells in ankylosing spondylitis. General observations from the study: The disease-linked clones had a CD8+ phenotype and low blood frequencies. In ankylosing spondylitis patients, matched synovial fluid reportedly showed significant enrichment of disease-linked clones.

This clonotype showed up many times. As yet, its antigen is unknown. Germline V CDR1 and CDR2: GTSNPN, SVGIG (reference sequence). The CDR3 loop spans 13 amino acids. V was pared by 2 bases and J by 5 bases, with 10 bases between. Using its own MiXCR run on the 5' RACE reads, TCRdb lists one record per CDR3 protein. This sample yields 69,000 or so distinct CDR3 sequences, of which roughly 5% are seen a single time; 2% to 2.5% belongs to the top ten. This TCR was recovered from a male donor with ankylosing spondylitis or in good health (not recorded which). The chain has TRBV30 and TRBJ1-5; no clear D gene. Sequencing was performed on blood, either unsorted or a sorted T cell fraction (not recorded which). CDR3 DNA sequence: TGTGCCTGGAGTCGGTCCCGGGATCAGCCCCAGCATTTT. Residues: CAWSRSRDQPQHF.